These 26 T cell receptor beta chains were all obtained from the same sample, sequenced in a study of blood T cell repertoires in COVID-19. The table came from immunoSEQ multiplex PCR; TCRdb's copy has only in-frame clones and leaves some out. The sample carries 150,000 or so clones, more than 70% recorded once. Material: peripheral blood. Receptors originate from a man over 45 with acute or convalescent COVID-19.

This rearrangement joins TRBV18 to TRBJ1-2; 7 bases are shared with TRBD1. The CDR3 consists of 17 residues. The ends lost 2 bases at V and 5 bases at J; junction bases unmatched: 14. Germline CDR1 and CDR2: KGHSH and LQKENI. The CDR3 DNA sequence: TGTGCCAGCTCACCAGCGACAGGGTCCTCTCTCCTTTATGGCTACACCTTC. Its protein product is CASSPATGSSLLYGYTF.

The V and J genes are TRBV4-1 and TRBJ2-6; possible D gene TRBD1, 5 bases. CDR1 and CDR2 from the germline V gene are MGHRA and YSYEKL. With 4 bases removed from V and 4 bases from J, the gap between germline ends came to 20 bases. This CDR3 contains 18 residues. CDR3 coding DNA: TGCGCCAGCAGCCTATCCTACCTAGGGGCCCCCGGGGCCAACGTCCTGACTTTC. It encodes CASSLSYLGAPGANVLTF.

V and J are TRBV2 and TRBJ1-2; no definite D call. Between the trimmed V and J ends, which lost 7 bases and 0 bases, there was a span of 12 bases. The CDR3 totals 14 residues. The V gene's germline CDR1 is SNHLY and CDR2 FYNNEI. The CDR3 is CASNLNRANYGYTF. CDR3 coding DNA: TGTGCCAGCAATTTGAACAGAGCTAACTATGGCTACACCTTC.

V usage is TRBV27 and J usage is TRBJ1-1; TRBD1 agrees at 7 bases. This CDR3 is built from 13 residues. Germline V lookup: CDR1 MNHEY, CDR2 SMNVEV (reference sequence). J gave up 4 bases and V 11 bases, and 10 bases lay outside the gene matches. The CDR3 DNA follows: TGTGCCGTACATAACAGGGGACTCACTGAAGCTTTCTTT. Translation gives CAVHNRGLTEAFF.

The gene calls are TRBV28 and TRBJ1-1, with TRBD1 identical over 7 bases. Germline assignment: CDR1 MDHEN and CDR2 SYDVKM. V lost 4 bases, J lost 4 bases, and 6 bases stayed unmatched. This CDR3 is built from 14 residues. The CDR3 spells CASSSYRGVTEAFF. The DNA for the CDR3 is TGTGCCAGCAGTTCTTACAGGGGTGTCACTGAAGCTTTCTTT.

The chain has TRBV5-1 and TRBJ2-2; the match to TRBD2 covers 10 bases. V lost 1 base and J lost 4; bases outside the gene matches: 7. Germline V gives CDR1 SGHRS, CDR2 YFSETQ. The CDR3 length is 17 residues. CDR3 in amino acids: CASSLIPSGRFTGELFF. The CDR3 region has the DNA TGCGCCAGCAGCTTGATTCCTAGCGGGAGATTCACCGGGGAGCTGTTTTTT.

The chain has TRBV2 and TRBJ1-2, with D possibly being TRBD1 (6 bases). The germline V gene has CDR1 SNHLY and CDR2 FYNNEI. Trimming removed 7 bases from V and 8 bases from J, with 14 bases in between. The CDR3 extends over 12 amino acids. Here the CDR3 DNA reads TGTGCCAGCACCCCTGGGGGCTCGGGCTACACCTTC. This encodes CASTPGGSGYTF.

V usage is TRBV12-3 or TRBV12-4 and J usage is TRBJ1-1, with D perhaps matching TRBD1 (5 bases). The CDR3 extends over 13 amino acids. V shed 6 bases and J shed 5 bases, with 13 bases lying between them. In DNA, the CDR3 is TGTGCCAGCAGCAATAGGGGTTTTACTGAAGCTTTCTTT. Protein product: CASSNRGFTEAFF.

V gene TRBV30 combines with J gene TRBJ2-1, with D perhaps TRBD1 (5 bases). Per germline, CDR1 GTSNPN and CDR2 SVGIG (reference sequence). V was clipped by 0 bases and J by 0 bases, with 21 bases between them. This CDR3 is 19 amino acids long. CDR3 nucleotide sequence: TGTGCCTGGAGTGTACGGATCAGGGTGAATATTGGCTCCTACAATGAGCAGTTCTTC. It yields the protein CAWSVRIRVNIGSYNEQFF.

This chain links TRBV27 with TRBJ2-5, with 7 bases identical to TRBD1. CDR3 length equals 15 residues. J lost 3 bases, V lost 7 bases, and 11 bases had no gene match. The V gene's germline CDR1 is MNHEY and CDR2 SMNVEV (reference sequence). Here the CDR3 reads CASKPGQIVKETQYF. For the CDR3, the DNA is TGTGCCAGCAAACCGGGACAGATAGTAAAAGAGACCCAGTACTTC.

This chain links TRBV9 with TRBJ2-7, with a possible D match to TRBD2 (6 bases). Deletions cut 4 bases from V and 2 bases from J, with 13 bases between. Germline V gene sequence: CDR1 SGDLS, CDR2 YYNGEE. The CDR3 extends over 14 amino acids. The CDR3 here is CASSPGTVAYEQYF. The CDR3 DNA follows: TGTGCCAGCAGCCCCGGGACTGTCGCCTACGAGCAGTACTTC.

This clone is a singleton in its sample. The chain joins TRBV19 to TRBJ1-5; a weak D match, TRBD1 (6 bases). Germline loops: CDR1 LNHDA, CDR2 SQIVND (reference sequence). With 6 bases removed from V and 6 bases from J, the gap between germline ends came to 15 bases. The CDR3 length is 14 residues. CDR3 in DNA: TGTGCCAGTAGGGAACAGGGAGAGGTTCAGCCCCAGCATTTT. This codes for CASREQGEVQPQHF.

The chain couples TRBV6-6 to TRBJ2-3, with 10 bases matching TRBD2. This CDR3 comprises 15 residues. Germline V gene data show CDR1 as MNHNY and CDR2 as SVGAGI (reference sequence). V lost 11 bases and J lost 4; bases outside the gene matches: 12. In nucleotides, the CDR3 is TGTGCCGGCCGCCGAGCGGGGGGGGTACCAGATACGCAGTATTTT. Translation gives CAGRRAGGVPDTQYF.

J is TRBJ2-3 and V is TRBV27; 16 bases are shared with TRBD2. J gave up 7 bases and V 7 bases, and 8 bases lay outside the gene matches. Germline-derived CDR1 and CDR2 are MNHEY and SMNVEV (reference sequence). The CDR3 has 16 amino acids. CDR3 loop: CASTGTSGRGLYTQYF. The CDR3 DNA sequence: TGTGCCAGCACCGGGACTAGCGGGAGGGGCCTTTATACGCAGTATTTT.

The chain uses TRBV19 and TRBJ2-7; perhaps TRBD1 as D (6 bases). This CDR3 is 15 amino acids long. The V gene lost 2 bases and the J gene lost 7 bases, with 18 bases spanning the gap. Germline CDR1 LNHDA, CDR2 SQIVND (reference sequence). The DNA of the CDR3 is TGTGCCAGTAGTATACTTGGACAGCGGCGTGATGAGCAGTACTTC. Translation: CASSILGQRRDEQYF. The full variable domain, in which reference TRBV19 and TRBJ2-7 provide the parts outside the CDR3, is DGGITQSPKYLFRKEGQNVTLSCEQNLNHDAMYWYRQDPGQGLRLIYYSQIVNDFQKGDIAEGYSVSREKKESFPLTVTSAQKNPTAFYLCASSILGQRRDEQYFGPGTRLTVT.

The V call is TRBV5-4, the J call TRBJ2-5; D is unresolved. CDR3 length: 13 amino acids. Germline assignment: CDR1 SGHNT and CDR2 YYREEE (reference sequence). The germline V and J ends were trimmed by 6 bases and 0 bases, with 9 bases remaining between them. CDR3 in DNA: TGTGCCAGCAACTATAGGTACCAAGAGACCCAGTACTTC. This gives the protein CASNYRYQETQYF.

V usage is TRBV7-6 and J usage is TRBJ1-5; possible D gene TRBD1, 6 bases. With 5 bases removed from V and 6 bases from J, the gap between germline ends came to 17 bases. Germline-derived CDR1 and CDR2 are SGHVS and FNYEAQ. The CDR3 spans 15 residues. This CDR3 reads CASSLQDSDTQPQHF. DNA of the CDR3: TGTGCCAGCAGCCTCCAGGACAGCGACACTCAGCCCCAGCATTTT.

The gene calls are TRBV6-1 and TRBJ2-7; D may be TRBD1 (6 bases). CDR1 is MNHNS and CDR2 is SASEGT in the germline V gene. The germline V and J ends were trimmed by 4 bases and 5 bases, with 24 bases remaining between them. This CDR3 is built from 17 residues. CDR3 in DNA: TGTGCCAGCAGTGGGGGGCTCACGGATCCTCCCAGGGACGAGCAGTACTTC. It translates to CASSGGLTDPPRDEQYF.

The V and J genes are TRBV28 and TRBJ1-4, with a tentative D call TRBD1 (6 bases). Looked up from germline, CDR1 is MDHEN and CDR2 is SYDVKM. Trimming took off 2 bases at V and 8 bases at J, with 15 bases between the two ends. The CDR3 runs 15 residues. CDR3: CASSLRRTDEEKLFF. The CDR3 nucleotides read TGTGCCAGCAGTTTAAGAAGGACAGACGAAGAAAAACTGTTTTTT. The whole variable domain, remainder taken from reference TRBV28 and TRBJ1-4, is DVKVTQSSRYLVKRTGEKVFLECVQDMDHENMFWYRQDPGLGLRLIYFSYDVKMKEKGDIPEGYSVSREKKERFSLILESASTNQTSMYLCASSLRRTDEEKLFFGSGTQLSVL.

V gene TRBV9 combines with J gene TRBJ2-7; tentative D call: TRBD1 (6 bases). V lost 3 bases to trimming and J lost 0 bases, with 10 bases between them. Germline loops: CDR1 SGDLS, CDR2 YYNGEE. CDR3 length: 14 residues. This CDR3 is CASSAGQYSYEQYF. DNA of the CDR3: TGTGCCAGCAGCGCCGGACAGTACTCCTACGAGCAGTACTTC.

The chain has TRBV6-4 and TRBJ2-1; 7 nucleotides agree with TRBD2. The V gene's germline CDR1 is MRHNA and CDR2 SNTAGT. Losses at the gene ends were 5 bases for V and 3 bases for J; bases not matched to a gene: 4. This CDR3 contains 14 residues. The CDR3 loop reads CASSSGANYNEQFF. For the CDR3, the DNA is TGTGCCAGCAGTAGCGGGGCCAACTACAATGAGCAGTTCTTC.

V usage is TRBV9 and J usage is TRBJ1-6; tentative D call: TRBD1 (5 bases). The V end was cut by 0 bases, the J end by 10 bases, with 14 bases between. This CDR3 spans 15 amino acids. Per germline, CDR1 SGDLS and CDR2 YYNGEE. CDR3 amino acids: CASSVDQGSSSPLHF. The CDR3 bases are TGTGCCAGCAGCGTAGACCAGGGTAGTAGCTCACCCCTCCACTTT.

J is TRBJ2-7 and V is TRBV5-1; tentative D call: TRBD2 (6 bases). The V gene lost 4 bases and the J gene lost 4 bases, with 18 bases spanning the gap. CDR3 length equals 15 residues. Germline V CDR1 and CDR2: SGHRS, YFSETQ. CDR3 loop: CASSPEASGPYEQYF. The CDR3 nucleotides read TGCGCCAGCAGCCCCGAGGCCAGCGGGCCTTACGAGCAGTACTTC.

The chain carries TRBV28 and TRBJ2-2; no clear D. The CDR3 spans 14 residues. Germline lookup yields CDR1 MDHEN and CDR2 SYDVKM. Trimming cost V 2 bases and J 3 bases, with 7 bases left between them. DNA of the CDR3: TGTGCCAGCAGTTTAGGCACCTACACCGGGGAGCTGTTTTTT. This sequence encodes CASSLGTYTGELFF.

This sequence joins TRBV4-1 and TRBJ2-2; no clear D gene. This CDR3 contains 14 residues. The germline V gene encodes CDR1 MGHRA and CDR2 YSYEKL. Trimming pared 3 bases from V and 4 bases from J, leaving 9 bases between. The CDR3 is CASSHRTSTGELFF. CDR3 nucleotides: TGCGCCAGCAGCCATCGAACCAGCACCGGGGAGCTGTTTTTT.

V gene TRBV18 combines with J gene TRBJ1-1; 8 bases fit TRBD1. The CDR3 is made up of 16 amino acids. V trimming: 3 bases; J trimming: 4 bases; junction bases outside the gene matches: 10. CDR1 and CDR2 from the germline V gene are KGHSH and LQKENI. The CDR3 spells CASSPPGVTGATEAFF. As DNA, the CDR3 is TGTGCCAGCTCACCCCCTGGAGTGACAGGGGCCACTGAAGCTTTCTTT.